This T cell receptor (beta chain) was obtained from a study of cytomegalovirus exposure and HLA in healthy donors. Study-wide results and limits: A missense variant in DCLRE1C was later tied to TCR beta V- and J-gene trimming. Associated with cytomegalovirus, according to the listing, were some 150 TCR beta chains. Accurate predictions that matched the HLA-A and HLA-B alleles of most subjects were reportedly made from TCR beta sequences.

Use of 60 Vbeta and 13 Jbeta primers characterized the PCR. Profiling relied on immunoSEQ multiplex PCR, and the TCRdb table lists in-frame clones only, not all of them. The table lists about 130,000 clones, about 63% of them singletons. Points on this clone: Its cognate antigen is unknown.

V shed 3 bases and J 1 base; nucleotides not matched to a gene: 9. Looked up from germline, CDR1 is SGHDT and CDR2 is YYEEEE. The CDR3 has 16 residues. The sequence derives from a man aged 25 to 40 in good health and CMV-seropositive. The chain uses TRBV5-6 and TRBJ1-2, with TRBD1 matching over 7 bases. Specimen: PBMCs. The CDR3 here is CASSSTGQDLNYGYTF. The CDR3 nucleotides read TGTGCCAGCAGCTCGACCGGACAGGATCTTAACTATGGCTACACCTTC.